These 19 T cell receptor beta chains were sequenced from one sample in a study of somatic mutations in cytotoxic T cells in rheumatoid arthritis. TCRdb keeps only in-frame clones here, not all; method: immunoSEQ multiplex PCR. Of approximately 17,000 clones listed, roughly 79% were seen once; the top ten hold less than 25%. The sequencing sample was made of CD8+ T cells sorted from blood. These receptors were obtained from an adult with rheumatoid arthritis.

The gene calls are TRBV6-4 and TRBJ1-1; D is perhaps TRBD1 (6 bases). The CDR3 has 13 residues. Germline V gene sequence: CDR1 MRHNA, CDR2 SNTAGT. Trimming pared 6 bases from V and 5 bases from J, leaving 13 bases between. This CDR3 reads CASRDSSMTEAFF. In DNA, the CDR3 is TGTGCCAGCAGGGACAGTTCTATGACTGAAGCTTTCTTT.

V and J are TRBV29-1 and TRBJ2-1, with 13 positions matching TRBD2. The CDR3 is 18 residues long. V was clipped by 1 base and J by 9 bases; unmatched bases: 15. CDR1 and CDR2 (germline): SQVTM, ANQGSEA. The CDR3, as DNA: TGCAGCGTTGAAGCTCCTTGGACTAGCGGGAGTTCTATCGGTGAGCAGTTCTTC. Encoded protein: CSVEAPWTSGSSIGEQFF.

As concerns this clone: This sample also contains other DNA sequences that code for the same CDR3. The gene calls are TRBV7-9 and TRBJ2-2; TRBD2 aligns across 10 bases. The length of the CDR3 is 17 residues. Trimming took 1 base from V and 0 from J; bases not matched to a gene: 2. Germline CDR1 is SEHNR and CDR2 is FQNEAQ (reference sequence). CDR3 sequence: CASSLGLAGANTGELFF. The CDR3 bases are TGTGCCAGCAGCTTAGGTCTAGCGGGGGCGAACACCGGGGAGCTGTTTTTT.

The sample holds one count of this clone. J is TRBJ2-1 and V is TRBV10-3; the match to TRBD1 covers 8 bases. V lost 2 bases, J lost 9 bases, and 9 bases stayed unmatched. Germline values: CDR1 ENHRY, CDR2 SYGVKD. This CDR3 contains 15 residues. In DNA, the CDR3 is TGTGCCATCAGTGAGCCTGACAGGGGTATGGGTGAGCAGTTCTTC. It codes for CAISEPDRGMGEQFF.

The chain joins TRBV5-6 to TRBJ2-7, with D perhaps TRBD1 or TRBD2 (5 bases each). Deletions cut 6 bases from V and 4 bases from J, with 14 bases between. This CDR3 has 13 amino acids. Germline V gene sequence: CDR1 SGHDT, CDR2 YYEEEE. The CDR3 sequence: CASIRAGGYEQYF. As DNA, the CDR3 is TGTGCCAGCATCCGCGCTGGGGGTTACGAGCAGTACTTC.

The CDR3 reads CASSSSGRIYEQYF. The CDR3 DNA is TGTGCCAGCAGTAGCTCGGGACGTATCTACGAGCAGTACTTC. The rearrangement links TRBV25-1 to TRBJ2-7, with D perhaps TRBD1 or TRBD2 (5 bases each). The V gene lost 5 bases and the J gene lost 3 bases, with 14 bases spanning the gap. The CDR3 consists of 14 residues. Looked up from germline, CDR1 is MGHDK and CDR2 is SYGVNS.

This clone was seen only once. This chain links TRBV7-3 with TRBJ2-2; D not resolved. Germline CDR1 is SGHTA and CDR2 is FQGTGA. V lost 1 base and J lost 1, with 4 bases in between. This CDR3 region has 14 residues. CDR3 nucleotide sequence: TGTGCCAGCAGCTTAAGGGGGAACACCGGGGAGCTGTTTTTT. As protein: CASSLRGNTGELFF.

V usage is TRBV10-2 and J usage is TRBJ1-1; weak D call: TRBD1 (5 bases). Germline V CDR1 and CDR2: WSHSY, SAAADI. The CDR3 covers 16 residues. With 6 bases removed from V and 5 bases from J, the gap between germline ends came to 22 bases. The CDR3 reads CASSFSPRDRLTEAFF. The CDR3 DNA is TGCGCCAGCAGCTTTTCACCTCGGGACCGACTAACTGAAGCTTTCTTT.

The genes are TRBV7-8 and TRBJ2-7, with a tentative D call TRBD1 (5 bases). There are 16 residues in the CDR3. Germline CDR1 and CDR2: SGHVS and FQNEAQ. Trimming cost V 1 base and J 4 bases, with 17 bases left between them. CDR3 protein: CASSLESGFSLYEQYF. In DNA, the CDR3 is TGTGCCAGCAGCTTAGAGTCAGGGTTCTCCTTGTACGAGCAGTACTTC.

The chain is built from TRBV30 and TRBJ2-7; a possible D gene is TRBD1 (6 bases). CDR1 and CDR2 (germline): GTSNPN, SVGIG (reference sequence). CDR3 length equals 17 residues. V was clipped by 4 bases and J by 5 bases, with 27 bases between them. CDR3 in amino acids: CAWNWGDMGAGSHEQYF. The CDR3 DNA sequence: TGTGCCTGGAATTGGGGCGATATGGGGGCAGGATCGCACGAGCAGTACTTC.

The genes are TRBV11-2 and TRBJ1-2; D call uncertain. V was pared by 0 bases and J by 8 bases, with 13 bases between. The CDR3 has 14 residues. Germline CDR1 SGHAT, CDR2 FQNNGV. CDR3 residues: CASSLDLWAVGYTF. The CDR3 nucleotides read TGTGCCAGCAGCTTAGATCTCTGGGCGGTGGGCTACACCTTC.

As DNA, the CDR3 is TGTGCCAGCAGTCCCCGGGACAGGGGCCAGCCCCAGCATTTT. This encodes CASSPRDRGQPQHF. This sequence joins TRBV27 and TRBJ1-5; 10 nucleotides agree with TRBD1. In germline, CDR1 is MNHEY, CDR2 SMNVEV (reference sequence). The ends lost 5 bases at V and 7 bases at J; junction bases unmatched: 5. The CDR3 runs to 14 residues.

The chain links TRBV10-3 to TRBJ2-7; tentative D call: TRBD1 (6 bases). CDR1 and CDR2 from the germline V gene are ENHRY and SYGVKD. V lost 4 bases and J lost 6, with 22 bases in between. The length of the CDR3 is 16 residues. For the CDR3, the DNA is TGTGCCATCAGTGCTACGATGACAGGTGAATTGTCCGAGCAGTACTTC. Amino acid sequence: CAISATMTGELSEQYF.

The V and J genes are TRBV7-2 and TRBJ2-7; 7 bases map to TRBD2. With 4 bases clipped from V and 3 bases from J, the junction kept 6 bases outside the gene matches. The CDR3 is 14 residues long. Germline-derived CDR1 and CDR2 are SGHTA and FQGNSA. The CDR3 protein is CASSSNRDYYEQYF. DNA of the CDR3: TGTGCCAGCAGCTCAAACCGGGACTACTACGAGCAGTACTTC.

This rearrangement joins TRBV7-8 to TRBJ1-2; 8 positions match TRBD1. Germline trimming cut 5 bases from V and 6 bases from J; bases unmatched to any gene: 5. The germline V gene has CDR1 SGHVS and CDR2 FQNEAQ. CDR3 length: 13 amino acids. In DNA, the CDR3 is TGTGCCAGCAGCCTCGGACAGGGAAATGGCTACACCTTC. This codes for CASSLGQGNGYTF.

A note on this clone: Other nucleotide sequences from this sample produce the same CDR3. The CDR3 is CASSPTGDQETQYF. CDR3 nucleotides: TGTGCCAGCAGCCCGACAGGGGACCAAGAGACCCAGTACTTC. The chain is built from TRBV7-2 and TRBJ2-5, with 8 bases identical to TRBD1. The CDR3 contains 14 residues. With 5 bases clipped from V and 0 bases from J, the junction kept 2 bases outside the gene matches. CDR1 and CDR2 from the germline V gene are SGHTA and FQGNSA.

This clone showed up just a few times. The V and J genes are TRBV28 and TRBJ1-2; D is ambiguous. The CDR3 is 14 amino acids. The germline V gene has CDR1 MDHEN and CDR2 SYDVKM. The germline V and J ends were trimmed by 0 bases and 6 bases, with 11 bases remaining between them. The DNA of the CDR3 is TGTGCCAGCAGTTTATGGGGCAGATCCGATGGCTACACCTTC. Translated: CASSLWGRSDGYTF.

The rearrangement joins TRBV10-3 to TRBJ2-7; 10 nucleotides match TRBD2. Trimming removed 0 bases from V and 1 base from J; junction bases left unmatched: 18. CDR3 length: 21 residues. Per germline, CDR1 ENHRY and CDR2 SYGVKD. In DNA, the CDR3 is TGTGCCATCAGTGAGTCGAGGGTATCGGCTAGCGGGAGAAAGGTGTCCTACGAGCAGTACTTC. Translated: CAISESRVSASGRKVSYEQYF.

The gene calls are TRBV7-6 and TRBJ2-1; the match to TRBD2 covers 14 bases. This CDR3 spans 20 amino acids. The germline V gene has CDR1 SGHVS and CDR2 FNYEAQ. Unmatched junction bases numbered 14, after V lost 2 bases and J lost 5 bases. The CDR3 nucleotides are TGTGCCAGCAGCTTAAACGCTGAGGGACTAGCGGGAGTTAAGCACAATGAGCAGTTCTTC. Translated: CASSLNAEGLAGVKHNEQFF.